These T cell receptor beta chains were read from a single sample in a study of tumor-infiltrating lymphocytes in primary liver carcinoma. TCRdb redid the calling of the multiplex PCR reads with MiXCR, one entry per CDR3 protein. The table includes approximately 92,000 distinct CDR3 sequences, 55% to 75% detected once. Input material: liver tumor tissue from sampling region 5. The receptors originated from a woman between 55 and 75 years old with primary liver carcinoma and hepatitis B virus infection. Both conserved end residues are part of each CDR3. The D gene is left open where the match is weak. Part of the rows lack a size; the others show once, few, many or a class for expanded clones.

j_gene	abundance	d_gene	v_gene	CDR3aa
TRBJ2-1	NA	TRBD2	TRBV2	CANSQREGRDEQFF
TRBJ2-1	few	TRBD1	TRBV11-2	CASGLLGTGAYNERFF
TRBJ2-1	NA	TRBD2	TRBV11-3	CASSLGTSGKFEQMF
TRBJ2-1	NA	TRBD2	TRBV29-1	CNVKGGLARDDEQFF
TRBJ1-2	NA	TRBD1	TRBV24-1	CVTSDPGQGDYGYTF
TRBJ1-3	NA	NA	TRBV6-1	CVSIMNRVHSGNTIYF
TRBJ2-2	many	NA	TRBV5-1	CASSALLVAKTGELFF
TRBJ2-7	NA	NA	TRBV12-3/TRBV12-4	CVSSGPAIGRGGQYF
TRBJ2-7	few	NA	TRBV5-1	CASSPPARYEQYF
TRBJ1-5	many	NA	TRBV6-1	CASSATGRGDQPQHF
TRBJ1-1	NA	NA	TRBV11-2	CASSFARGAEAFF
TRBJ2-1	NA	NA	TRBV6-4	CASSDSGDSYNEQLF
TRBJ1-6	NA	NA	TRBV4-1	CARGQVSGGLSNSPLHF
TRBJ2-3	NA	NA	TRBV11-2	CASSPELGSPDTQYF
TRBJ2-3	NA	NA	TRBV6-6	CASSPIATDTQYF
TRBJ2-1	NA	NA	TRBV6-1	CASSDPRGRAYNEQFF